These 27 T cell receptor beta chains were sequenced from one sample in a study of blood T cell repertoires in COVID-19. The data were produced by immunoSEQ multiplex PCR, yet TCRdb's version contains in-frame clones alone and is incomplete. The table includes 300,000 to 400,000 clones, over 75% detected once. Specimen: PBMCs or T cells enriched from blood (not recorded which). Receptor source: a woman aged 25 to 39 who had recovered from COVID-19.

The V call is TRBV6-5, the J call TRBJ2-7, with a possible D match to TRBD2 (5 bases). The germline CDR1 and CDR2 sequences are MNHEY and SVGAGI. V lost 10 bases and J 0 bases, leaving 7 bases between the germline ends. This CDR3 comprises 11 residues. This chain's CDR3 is CATDYSYEQYF. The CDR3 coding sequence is TGTGCCACCGACTACTCCTACGAGCAGTACTTC.

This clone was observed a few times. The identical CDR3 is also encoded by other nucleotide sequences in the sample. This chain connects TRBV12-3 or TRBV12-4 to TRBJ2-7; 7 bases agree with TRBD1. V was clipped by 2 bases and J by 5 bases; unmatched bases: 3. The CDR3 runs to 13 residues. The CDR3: CASSLRQGNEQYF. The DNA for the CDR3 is TGTGCCAGCAGTTTACGACAGGGTAACGAGCAGTACTTC.

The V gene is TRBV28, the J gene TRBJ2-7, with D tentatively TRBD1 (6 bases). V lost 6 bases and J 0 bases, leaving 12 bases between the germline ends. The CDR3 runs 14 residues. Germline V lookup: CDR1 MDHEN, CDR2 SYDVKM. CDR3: CASSPRGNSYEQYF. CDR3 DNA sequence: TGTGCCAGCAGCCCCAGGGGAAACTCCTACGAGCAGTACTTC.

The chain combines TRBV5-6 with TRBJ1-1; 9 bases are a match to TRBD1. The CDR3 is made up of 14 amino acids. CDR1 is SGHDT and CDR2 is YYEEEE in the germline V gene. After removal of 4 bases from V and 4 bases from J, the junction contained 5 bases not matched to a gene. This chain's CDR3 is CASSRLTGGTEAFF. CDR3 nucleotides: TGTGCCAGCAGCCGCCTGACAGGGGGCACTGAAGCTTTCTTT.

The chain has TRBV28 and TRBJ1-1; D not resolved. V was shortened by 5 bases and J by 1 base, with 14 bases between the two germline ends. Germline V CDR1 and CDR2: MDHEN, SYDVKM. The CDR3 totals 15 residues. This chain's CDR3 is CASSRIVGENTEAFF. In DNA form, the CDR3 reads TGTGCCAGCAGTAGAATAGTGGGCGAGAACACTGAAGCTTTCTTT.

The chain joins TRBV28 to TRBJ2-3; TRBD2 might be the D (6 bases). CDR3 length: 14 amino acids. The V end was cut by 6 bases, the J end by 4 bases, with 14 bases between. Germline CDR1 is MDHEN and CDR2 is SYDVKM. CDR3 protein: CASSSSGTADTQYF. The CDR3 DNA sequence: TGTGCCAGCAGCTCCTCTGGGACTGCAGATACGCAGTATTTT.

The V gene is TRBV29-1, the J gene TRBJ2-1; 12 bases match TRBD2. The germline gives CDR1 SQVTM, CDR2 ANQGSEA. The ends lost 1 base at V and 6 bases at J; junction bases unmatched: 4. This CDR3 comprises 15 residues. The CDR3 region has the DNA TGCAGCGTTGAAGGGCTAGCGGGGGGGCGCAATGAGCAGTTCTTC. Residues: CSVEGLAGGRNEQFF.

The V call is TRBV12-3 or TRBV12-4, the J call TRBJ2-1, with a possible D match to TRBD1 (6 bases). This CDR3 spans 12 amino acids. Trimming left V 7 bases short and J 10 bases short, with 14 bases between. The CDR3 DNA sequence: TGTGCCAGCACCTTTAGTAGGGGGGAGCAGTTCTTC. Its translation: CASTFSRGEQFF.

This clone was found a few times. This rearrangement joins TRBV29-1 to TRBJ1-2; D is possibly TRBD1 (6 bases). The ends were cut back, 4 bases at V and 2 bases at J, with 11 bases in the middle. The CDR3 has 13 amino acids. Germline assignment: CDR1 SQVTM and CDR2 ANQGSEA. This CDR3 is CSVVGGANYGYTF. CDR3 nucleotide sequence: TGCAGCGTTGTGGGGGGGGCCAACTATGGCTACACCTTC.

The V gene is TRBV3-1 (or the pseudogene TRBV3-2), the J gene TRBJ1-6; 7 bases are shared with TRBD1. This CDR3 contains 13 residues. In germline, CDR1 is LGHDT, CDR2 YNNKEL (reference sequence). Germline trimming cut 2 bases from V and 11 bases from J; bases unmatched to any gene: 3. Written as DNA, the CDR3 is TGTGCCAGCAGCCAACAGGGACAGACACCCCTCCACTTT. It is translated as CASSQQGQTPLHF.

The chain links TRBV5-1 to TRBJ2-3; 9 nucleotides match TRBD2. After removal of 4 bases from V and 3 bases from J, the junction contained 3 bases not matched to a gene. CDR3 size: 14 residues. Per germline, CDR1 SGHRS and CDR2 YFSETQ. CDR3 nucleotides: TGCGCCAGCAGCCCCCTAGCGGGGACAGATACGCAGTATTTT. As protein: CASSPLAGTDTQYF.

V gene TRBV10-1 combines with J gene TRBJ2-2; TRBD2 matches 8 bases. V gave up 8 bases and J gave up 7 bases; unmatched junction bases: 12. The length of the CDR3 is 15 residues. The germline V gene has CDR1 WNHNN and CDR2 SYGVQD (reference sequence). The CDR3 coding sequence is TGCGCCAGCGGTGGAGCGGGGGAGAGGGGCGGGGAGCTGTTTTTT. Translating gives CASGGAGERGGELFF.

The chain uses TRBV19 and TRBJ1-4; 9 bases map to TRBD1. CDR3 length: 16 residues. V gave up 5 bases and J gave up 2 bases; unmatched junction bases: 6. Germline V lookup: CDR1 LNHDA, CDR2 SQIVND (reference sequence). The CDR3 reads CASSLRTGVTNEKLFF. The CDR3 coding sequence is TGTGCCAGTAGTCTCCGGACAGGGGTCACTAATGAAAAACTGTTTTTT. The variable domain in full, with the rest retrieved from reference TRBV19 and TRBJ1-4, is DGGITQSPKYLFRKEGQNVTLSCEQNLNHDAMYWYRQDPGQGLRLIYYSQIVNDFQKGDIAEGYSVSREKKESFPLTVTSAQKNPTAFYLCASSLRTGVTNEKLFFGSGTQLSVL.

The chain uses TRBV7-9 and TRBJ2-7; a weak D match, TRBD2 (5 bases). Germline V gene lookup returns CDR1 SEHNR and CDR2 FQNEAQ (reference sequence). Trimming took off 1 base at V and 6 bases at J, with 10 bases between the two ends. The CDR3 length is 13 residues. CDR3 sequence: CASSLEGGAEQYF. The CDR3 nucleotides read TGTGCCAGCAGCTTAGAAGGAGGAGCCGAGCAGTACTTC.

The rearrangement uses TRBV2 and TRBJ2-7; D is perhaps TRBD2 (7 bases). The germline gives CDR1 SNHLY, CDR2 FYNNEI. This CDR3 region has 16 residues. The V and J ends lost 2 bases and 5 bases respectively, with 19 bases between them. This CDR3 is CASSERGASIRNEQYF. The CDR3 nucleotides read TGTGCCAGCAGTGAACGGGGGGCCTCCATTAGGAACGAGCAGTACTTC.

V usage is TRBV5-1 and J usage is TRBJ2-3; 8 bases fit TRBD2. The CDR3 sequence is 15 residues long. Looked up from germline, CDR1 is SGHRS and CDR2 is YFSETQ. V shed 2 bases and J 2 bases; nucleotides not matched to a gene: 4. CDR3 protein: CASSLAGAHTDTQYF. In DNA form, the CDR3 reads TGCGCCAGCAGCTTAGCGGGGGCCCACACAGATACGCAGTATTTT.

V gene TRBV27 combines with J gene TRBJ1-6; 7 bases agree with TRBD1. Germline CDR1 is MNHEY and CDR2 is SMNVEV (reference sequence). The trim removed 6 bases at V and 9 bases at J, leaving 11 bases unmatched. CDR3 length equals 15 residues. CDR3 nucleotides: TGTGCCAGCAGGGCACAGGGGAATGTACGTTCACCCCTCCACTTT. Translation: CASRAQGNVRSPLHF.

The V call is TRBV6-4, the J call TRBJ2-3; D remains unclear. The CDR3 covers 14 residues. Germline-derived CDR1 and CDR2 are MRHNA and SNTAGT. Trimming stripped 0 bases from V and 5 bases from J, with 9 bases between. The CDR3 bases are TGTGCCAGCAGTGACTCGAGCGAGCAAGATACGCAGTATTTT. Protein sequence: CASSDSSEQDTQYF.

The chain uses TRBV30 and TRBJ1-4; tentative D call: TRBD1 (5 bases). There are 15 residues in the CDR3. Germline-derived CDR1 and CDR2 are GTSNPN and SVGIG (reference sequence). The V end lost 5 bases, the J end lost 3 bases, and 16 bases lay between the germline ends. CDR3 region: CAWENGGGANEKLFF. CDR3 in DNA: TGTGCCTGGGAAAACGGGGGAGGGGCTAATGAAAAACTGTTTTTT.

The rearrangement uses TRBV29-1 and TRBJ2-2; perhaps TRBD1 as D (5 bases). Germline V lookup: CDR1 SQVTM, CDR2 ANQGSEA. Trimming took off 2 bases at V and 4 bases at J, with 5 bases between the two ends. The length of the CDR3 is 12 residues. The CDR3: CSVERGTGELFF. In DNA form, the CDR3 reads TGCAGCGTTGAAAGGGGCACCGGGGAGCTGTTTTTT.

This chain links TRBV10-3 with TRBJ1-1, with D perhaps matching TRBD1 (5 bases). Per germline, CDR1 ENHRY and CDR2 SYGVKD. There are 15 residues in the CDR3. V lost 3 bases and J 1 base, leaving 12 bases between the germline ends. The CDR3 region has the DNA TGTGCCATCAGTGAAAGCGGGACGGCGAACACTGAAGCTTTCTTT. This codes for CAISESGTANTEAFF.

CDR3 DNA: TGTGCCAGCAGTTTTGGGACTAGCGGGGGGTTTATAGATACGCAGTATTTT. Residues: CASSFGTSGGFIDTQYF. The chain joins TRBV27 to TRBJ2-3, with 15 bases aligning to TRBD2. The germline CDR1 and CDR2 sequences are MNHEY and SMNVEV (reference sequence). J lost 5 bases, V lost 3 bases, and 6 bases had no gene match. This CDR3 contains 17 residues.

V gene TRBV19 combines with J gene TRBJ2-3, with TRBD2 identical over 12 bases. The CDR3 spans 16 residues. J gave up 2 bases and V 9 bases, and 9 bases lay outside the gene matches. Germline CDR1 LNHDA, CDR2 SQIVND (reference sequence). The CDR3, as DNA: TGTGCCAGCTCCCCACTAGCGGGGGGCTACACAGATACGCAGTATTTT. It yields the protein CASSPLAGGYTDTQYF.

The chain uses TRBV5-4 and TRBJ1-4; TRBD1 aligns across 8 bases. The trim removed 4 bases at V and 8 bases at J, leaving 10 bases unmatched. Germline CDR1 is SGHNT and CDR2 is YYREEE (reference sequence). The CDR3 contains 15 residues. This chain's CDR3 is CASSADRGLGEKLFF. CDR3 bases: TGTGCCAGCAGCGCCGACAGGGGCTTAGGCGAAAAACTGTTTTTT.

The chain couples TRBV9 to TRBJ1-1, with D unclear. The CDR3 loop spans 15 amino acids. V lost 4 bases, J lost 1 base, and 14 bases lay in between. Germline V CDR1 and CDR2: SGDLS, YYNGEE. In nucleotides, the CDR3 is TGTGCCAGCAGCCCCCTGACAACAACGAACACTGAAGCTTTCTTT. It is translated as CASSPLTTTNTEAFF.

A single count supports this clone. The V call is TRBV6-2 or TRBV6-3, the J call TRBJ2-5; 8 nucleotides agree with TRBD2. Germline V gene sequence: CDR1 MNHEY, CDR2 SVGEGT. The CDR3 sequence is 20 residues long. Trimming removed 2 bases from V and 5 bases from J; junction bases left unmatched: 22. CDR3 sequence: CASSYPALSYRGGTWETQYF. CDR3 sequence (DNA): TGTGCCAGCAGTTACCCGGCCCTTTCCTATCGGGGGGGAACGTGGGAGACCCAGTACTTC.

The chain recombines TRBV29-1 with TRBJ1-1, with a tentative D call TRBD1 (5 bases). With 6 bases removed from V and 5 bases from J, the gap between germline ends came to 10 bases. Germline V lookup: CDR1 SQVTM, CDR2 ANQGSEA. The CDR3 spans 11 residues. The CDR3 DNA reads TGCAGCGTGGATGGGGGGACTGAAGCTTTCTTT. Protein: CSVDGGTEAFF.